This entry features one T cell receptor (beta chain) sequence. The antigen is unknown. Per the germline V gene, CDR1 is MNHNS and CDR2 is SASEGT. This CDR3 has 15 residues. V was pared by 5 bases and J by 2 bases, with 6 bases of the junction left unmatched. A multiplex PCR was run with 60 Vbeta primers and 13 Jbeta primers. Generated by immunoSEQ multiplex PCR, the TCRdb table keeps only in-frame clones and is missing some. The sample records about 110,000 clones, approximately 73% being singletons. This specimen comes from a study of cytomegalovirus exposure and HLA in healthy donors. Broader study findings: An apparent linkage of common viral pathogens to several of the most significant clusters emerged in a later analysis. Most likely, a cluster of highly shared sequence variants arose as a sequencing artifact. In vitro work confirmed that a few CMV-associated chains recognize CMV antigens.

The TCR was taken from a young man in good health and CMV-seronegative. What was sequenced was PBMCs. This rearrangement joins TRBV6-1 to TRBJ1-5; 7 positions match TRBD1. This CDR3 is CASSPQGQGNQPQHF. CDR3 DNA sequence: TGTGCCAGCAGTCCACAGGGGCAGGGCAATCAGCCCCAGCATTTT.